The following is a T cell receptor (beta chain) sequence with its context. The antigen remains unidentified. This CDR3 has 15 amino acids. V lost 2 bases and J 4 bases, leaving 14 bases between the germline ends. The germline gives CDR1 MNHEY, CDR2 SVGEGT. TCRdb analysed the reads with MiXCR anew, one entry per CDR3 protein. This sample has some 180,000 distinct CDR3 sequences, with approximately 9.7% found just once. The sample belongs to a study of T cell repertoires in cytomegalovirus infection. Study-wide background: Based on public TCR beta signatures, there were indications of CMV infection and of a matching HLA type.

General study results and limits: Dominant in the ex vivo response were TCR beta clonotypes restricted by HLA-C and specific for CMV. Summed frequency of shared TCR beta families picked out CMV carriers who also had the relevant HLA.

The sequencing input was PBMCs. The chain joins TRBV6-2 or TRBV6-3 to TRBJ2-5; D gene ambiguous. This clonotype was obtained from a human donor in good health (CMV status not recorded). Some clones in this sample may be carry-over from other donors' samples. The CDR3 region is CASSYISGAGETQYF. CDR3 coding DNA: TGTGCCAGCAGTTACATATCCGGAGCAGGAGAGACCCAGTACTTC.